Each of the 8 T cell receptor beta chains below was sequenced from the same sample in a study of blood T cell repertoires in COVID-19. The data were produced by immunoSEQ multiplex PCR, yet TCRdb's version contains in-frame clones alone and is incomplete. The sample yields fewer than 300,000 clones, over 80% seen once. Sequenced input: peripheral blood. These receptor sequences come from a woman in her thirties or forties who had recovered from COVID-19.

This chain connects TRBV30 to TRBJ1-3, with no clear D. V dropped 0 bases and J dropped 0 bases, with 15 bases sitting between them. The germline V gene has CDR1 GTSNPN and CDR2 SVGIG (reference sequence). The CDR3 consists of 17 residues. The CDR3 spells CAWSVGGRILSGNTIYF. The CDR3 nucleotides are TGTGCCTGGAGTGTGGGAGGCAGGATCCTCTCTGGAAACACCATATATTTT.

The chain joins TRBV6-6 to TRBJ1-1, with TRBD1 matching 7 bases. Trimming removed 5 bases from V and 3 bases from J; junction bases left unmatched: 18. The CDR3 is 18 amino acids. From germline, CDR1 is MNHNY and CDR2 SVGAGI (reference sequence). The chain's CDR3 is CASSLPLRGHFRDTEAFF. For the CDR3, the DNA is TGTGCCAGCAGTCTACCTCTTAGGGGGCACTTTAGGGACACTGAAGCTTTCTTT.

V is TRBV2 and J is TRBJ2-5; TRBD1 is a possible D gene (6 bases). This CDR3 region has 15 residues. V was trimmed by 6 bases and J by 5 bases, leaving 19 bases between them. Looked up from germline, CDR1 is SNHLY and CDR2 is FYNNEI. The CDR3 coding sequence is TGTGCCAGCAGCGGACAGCTTCTGAGGGGGGAGACCCAGTACTTC. Translation gives CASSGQLLRGETQYF.

This chain uses TRBV7-9 with TRBJ1-1; TRBD1 agrees at 7 bases. This CDR3 spans 14 amino acids. J was trimmed by 5 bases and V by 3 bases; bases with no gene match: 6. CDR1 and CDR2 (germline): SEHNR, FQNEAQ (reference sequence). CDR3 region: CASSFTAGGTEAFF. The CDR3 DNA is TGTGCCAGCAGCTTTACAGCAGGGGGGACTGAAGCTTTCTTT.

The chain has TRBV5-1 and TRBJ2-7; D gene ambiguous. This CDR3 region has 15 residues. CDR1 and CDR2 from the germline V gene are SGHRS and YFSETQ. Trimming cost V 1 base and J 3 bases, with 14 bases left between them. CDR3 loop: CASSLWATTHYEQYF. In nucleotides, the CDR3 is TGCGCCAGCAGCTTGTGGGCGACAACCCACTACGAGCAGTACTTC.

This clone was observed a handful of times. CDR3 sequence reads: CASSGGAFNEKLFF. The CDR3 coding sequence is TGTGCCAGCAGCGGAGGGGCGTTCAATGAAAAACTGTTTTTT. The rearrangement uses TRBV7-9 and TRBJ1-4; D possibly corresponds to TRBD1 (5 bases). CDR3 size: 14 residues. Germline CDR1 reads SEHNR; CDR2 reads FQNEAQ (reference sequence). Deletions cut 5 bases from V and 5 bases from J, with 12 bases between.

V usage is TRBV7-8 and J usage is TRBJ1-5; a weak D match, TRBD1 (5 bases). The CDR3 consists of 14 residues. CDR1 SGHVS and CDR2 FQNEAQ come from the germline V gene. The ends were cut back, 3 bases at V and 5 bases at J, with 11 bases in the middle. The CDR3 sequence: CASSLDNHYQPQHF. In DNA, the CDR3 is TGTGCCAGCAGCTTGGACAACCATTATCAGCCCCAGCATTTT.

The chain uses TRBV9 and TRBJ1-2, with 8 bases fitting TRBD1. The CDR3 loop spans 15 amino acids. Germline V gene sequence: CDR1 SGDLS, CDR2 YYNGEE. V lost 4 bases and J lost 0; bases outside the gene matches: 5. The CDR3 loop is CASSRQGQANYGYTF. For the CDR3, the DNA is TGTGCCAGCAGCAGACAGGGACAGGCTAACTATGGCTACACCTTC. Using reference TRBV9 and TRBJ1-2 for the parts outside the CDR3, the full variable domain is DSGVTQTPKHLITATGQRVTLRCSPRSGDLSVYWYQQSLDQGLQFLIQYYNGEERAKGNILERFSAQQFPDLHSELNLSSLELGDSALYFCASSRQGQANYGYTFGSGTRLTVV.